This record covers a single TCR beta chain. This sample was included in a study of blood T cell repertoires in COVID-19. This CDR3 spans 15 amino acids. The germline CDR1 and CDR2 sequences are SGHTS and YDEGEE. V was pared by 7 bases and J by 0 bases, with 14 bases between. The repertoire was sequenced with immunoSEQ multiplex PCR; TCRdb's copy has only in-frame clones and lacks some. Of 30,000 to 40,000 clones in the sample, almost 90% were seen once. This sequence joins TRBV5-8 and TRBJ2-1, with D possibly matching TRBD2 (5 bases). The receptor was isolated from a woman in her 70s with active COVID-19. The sample was peripheral blood. CDR3 region: CASARSGSSYNEQFF. The CDR3 DNA reads TGTGCCAGCGCCAGAAGCGGTAGCTCCTACAATGAGCAGTTCTTC.